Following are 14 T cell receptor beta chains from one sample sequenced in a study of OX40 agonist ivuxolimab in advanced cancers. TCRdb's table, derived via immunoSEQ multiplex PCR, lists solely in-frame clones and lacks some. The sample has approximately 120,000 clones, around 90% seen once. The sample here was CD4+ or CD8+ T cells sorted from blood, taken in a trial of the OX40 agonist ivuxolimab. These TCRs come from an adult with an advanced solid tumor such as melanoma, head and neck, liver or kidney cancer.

The CDR3, as DNA: TGTGCCAGCAGAACACTAGCGGGACCCTACAATGAGCAGTTCTTC. Protein: CASRTLAGPYNEQFF. The chain links TRBV6-5 to TRBJ2-1, with 10 bases lining up with TRBD2. CDR3 size: 15 residues. The V gene end was trimmed by 6 bases and the J gene end by 2 bases; junction bases not matched to a gene: 4. CDR1 is MNHEY and CDR2 is SVGAGI in the germline V gene.

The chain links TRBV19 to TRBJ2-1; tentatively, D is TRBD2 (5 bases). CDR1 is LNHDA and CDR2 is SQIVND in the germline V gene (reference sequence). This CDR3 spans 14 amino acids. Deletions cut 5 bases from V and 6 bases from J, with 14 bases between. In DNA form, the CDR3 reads TGTGCCAGTAGTCTCAGAGGGCCGGGCAATGAGCAGTTCTTC. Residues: CASSLRGPGNEQFF.

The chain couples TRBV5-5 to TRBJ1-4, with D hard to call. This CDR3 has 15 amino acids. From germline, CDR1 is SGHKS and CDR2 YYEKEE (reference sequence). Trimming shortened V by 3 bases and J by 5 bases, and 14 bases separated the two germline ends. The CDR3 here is CASSSGGVRNEKLFF. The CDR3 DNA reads TGTGCCAGCAGCTCTGGTGGAGTAAGGAATGAAAAACTGTTTTTT.

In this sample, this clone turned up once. In DNA, the CDR3 is TGTGCCAGCAGTTCCTCGGGACAGGGAAACTCCTACGAGCAGTACTTC. Translation gives CASSSSGQGNSYEQYF. The V and J genes are TRBV28 and TRBJ2-7, with 9 bases that match TRBD1. This CDR3 contains 16 residues. V was pared by 4 bases and J by 0 bases, with 7 bases of the junction left unmatched. Germline loops: CDR1 MDHEN, CDR2 SYDVKM.

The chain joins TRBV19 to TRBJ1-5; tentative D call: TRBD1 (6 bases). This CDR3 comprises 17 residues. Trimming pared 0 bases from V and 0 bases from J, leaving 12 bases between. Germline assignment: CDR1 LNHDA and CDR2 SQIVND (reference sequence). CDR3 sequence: CASSIDRGQASNQPQHF. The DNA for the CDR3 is TGTGCCAGTAGTATAGACCGGGGGCAGGCTAGCAATCAGCCCCAGCATTTT.

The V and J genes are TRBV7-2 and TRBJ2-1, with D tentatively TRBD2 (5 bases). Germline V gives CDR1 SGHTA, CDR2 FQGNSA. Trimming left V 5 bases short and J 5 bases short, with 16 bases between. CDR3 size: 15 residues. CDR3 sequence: CASSPWSGGNNEQFF. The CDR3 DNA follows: TGTGCCAGCAGCCCTTGGAGCGGAGGAAACAATGAGCAGTTCTTC.

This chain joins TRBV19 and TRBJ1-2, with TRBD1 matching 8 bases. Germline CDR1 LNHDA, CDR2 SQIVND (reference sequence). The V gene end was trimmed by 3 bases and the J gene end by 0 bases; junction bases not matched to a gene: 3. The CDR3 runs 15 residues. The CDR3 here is CASSMWTGTNYGYTF. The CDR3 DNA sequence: TGTGCCAGTAGTATGTGGACAGGGACTAACTATGGCTACACCTTC.

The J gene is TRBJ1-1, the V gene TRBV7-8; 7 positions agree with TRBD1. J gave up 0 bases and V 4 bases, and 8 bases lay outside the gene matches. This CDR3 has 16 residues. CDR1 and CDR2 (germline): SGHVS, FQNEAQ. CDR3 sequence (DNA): TGTGCCAGCAGCTCGGGACAGCTACTCATGAACACTGAAGCTTTCTTT. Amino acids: CASSSGQLLMNTEAFF.

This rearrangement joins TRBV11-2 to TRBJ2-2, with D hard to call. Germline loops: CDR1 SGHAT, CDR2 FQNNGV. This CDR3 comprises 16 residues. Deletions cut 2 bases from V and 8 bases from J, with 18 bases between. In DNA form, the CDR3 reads TGTGCCAGCAGCTTAAGGAACCGTTTCGTAGCTGGGGAGCTGTTTTTT. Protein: CASSLRNRFVAGELFF.

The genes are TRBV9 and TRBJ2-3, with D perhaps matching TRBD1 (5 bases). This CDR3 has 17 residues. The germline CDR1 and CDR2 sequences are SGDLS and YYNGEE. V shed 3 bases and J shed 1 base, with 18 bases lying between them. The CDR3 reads CASSAKPGSLRTDTQYF. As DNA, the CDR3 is TGTGCCAGCAGCGCGAAGCCAGGGTCCCTACGCACAGATACGCAGTATTTT.

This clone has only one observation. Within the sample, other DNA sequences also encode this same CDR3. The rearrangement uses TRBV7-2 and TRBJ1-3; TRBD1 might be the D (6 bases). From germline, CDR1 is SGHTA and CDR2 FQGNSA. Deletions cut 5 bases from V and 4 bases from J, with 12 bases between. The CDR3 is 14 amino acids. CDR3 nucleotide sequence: TGTGCCAGCAGCCTTGGACAGCTAGGAAACACCATATATTTT. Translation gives CASSLGQLGNTIYF.

CDR3 in amino acids: CASSLVRSYNEQFF. The CDR3 DNA is TGTGCCAGCAGTTTAGTCCGCTCCTACAATGAGCAGTTCTTC. The chain joins TRBV28 to TRBJ2-1; D call uncertain. Germline V gene data show CDR1 as MDHEN and CDR2 as SYDVKM. The CDR3 covers 14 residues. V was trimmed by 2 bases and J by 0 bases, leaving 5 bases between them.

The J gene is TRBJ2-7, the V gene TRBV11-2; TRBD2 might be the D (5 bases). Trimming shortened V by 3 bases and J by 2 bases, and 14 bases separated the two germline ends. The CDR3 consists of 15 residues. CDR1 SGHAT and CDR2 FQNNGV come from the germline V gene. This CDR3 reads CASSFLGSGPYEQYF. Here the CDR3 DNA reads TGTGCCAGCAGCTTTTTGGGGAGCGGTCCCTACGAGCAGTACTTC.

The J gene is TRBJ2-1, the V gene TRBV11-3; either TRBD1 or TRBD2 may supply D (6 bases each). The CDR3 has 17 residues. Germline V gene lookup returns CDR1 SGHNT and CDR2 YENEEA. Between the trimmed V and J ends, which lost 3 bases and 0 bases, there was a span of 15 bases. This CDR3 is CASSLGGTSSSYNEQFF. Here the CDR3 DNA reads TGTGCCAGCAGCTTGGGGGGCACGTCGAGCTCCTACAATGAGCAGTTCTTC. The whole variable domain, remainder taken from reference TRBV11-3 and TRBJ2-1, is EAGVVQSPRYKIIEKKQPVAFWCNPISGHNTLYWYLQNLGQGPELLIRYENEEAVDDSQLPKDRFSAERLKGVDSTLKIQPAELGDSAVYLCASSLGGTSSSYNEQFFGPGTRLTVL.